This T cell receptor (beta chain) originates from a study of T cell repertoires in cytomegalovirus infection. General study findings and limits: People with CMV and the relevant HLA were identified by cumulative public TCR beta family frequency.

This clonotype was observed a handful of times. Antigen unknown. This CDR3 has 16 residues. With 2 bases removed from V and 7 bases from J, the gap between germline ends came to 21 bases. TCRdb re-called the reads with MiXCR, one entry per CDR3 protein. Of 450,000 to 600,000 distinct CDR3 sequences in the sample, about 42% were seen once. Specimen: cultured PBMCs, collected from culture after CMV antigen stimulation. The source is a human donor in good health (CMV status not recorded). Some clones in this sample may be carry-over from other donors' samples. The rearrangement uses TRBV12-3 or TRBV12-4 and TRBJ2-7, with D tentatively TRBD2 (6 bases). The CDR3 sequence is CASSLTPGAGGEEQYF. In nucleotides, the CDR3 is TGTGCCAGCAGTTTAACGCCGGGAGCGGGTGGGGAAGAGCAGTACTTC.